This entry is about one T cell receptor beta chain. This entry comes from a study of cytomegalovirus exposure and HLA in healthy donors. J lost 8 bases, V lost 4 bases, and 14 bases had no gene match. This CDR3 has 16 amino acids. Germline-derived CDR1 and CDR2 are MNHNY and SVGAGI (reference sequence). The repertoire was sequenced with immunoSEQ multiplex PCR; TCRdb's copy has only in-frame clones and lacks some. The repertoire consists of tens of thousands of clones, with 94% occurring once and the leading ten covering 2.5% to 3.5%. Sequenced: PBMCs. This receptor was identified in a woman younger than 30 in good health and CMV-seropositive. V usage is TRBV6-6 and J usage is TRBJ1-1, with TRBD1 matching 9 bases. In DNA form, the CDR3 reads TGTGCCAGCAGTTCTCCGGGACAGGGCTTTGGTGCCGAAGCTTTCTTT. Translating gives CASSSPGQGFGAEAFF.